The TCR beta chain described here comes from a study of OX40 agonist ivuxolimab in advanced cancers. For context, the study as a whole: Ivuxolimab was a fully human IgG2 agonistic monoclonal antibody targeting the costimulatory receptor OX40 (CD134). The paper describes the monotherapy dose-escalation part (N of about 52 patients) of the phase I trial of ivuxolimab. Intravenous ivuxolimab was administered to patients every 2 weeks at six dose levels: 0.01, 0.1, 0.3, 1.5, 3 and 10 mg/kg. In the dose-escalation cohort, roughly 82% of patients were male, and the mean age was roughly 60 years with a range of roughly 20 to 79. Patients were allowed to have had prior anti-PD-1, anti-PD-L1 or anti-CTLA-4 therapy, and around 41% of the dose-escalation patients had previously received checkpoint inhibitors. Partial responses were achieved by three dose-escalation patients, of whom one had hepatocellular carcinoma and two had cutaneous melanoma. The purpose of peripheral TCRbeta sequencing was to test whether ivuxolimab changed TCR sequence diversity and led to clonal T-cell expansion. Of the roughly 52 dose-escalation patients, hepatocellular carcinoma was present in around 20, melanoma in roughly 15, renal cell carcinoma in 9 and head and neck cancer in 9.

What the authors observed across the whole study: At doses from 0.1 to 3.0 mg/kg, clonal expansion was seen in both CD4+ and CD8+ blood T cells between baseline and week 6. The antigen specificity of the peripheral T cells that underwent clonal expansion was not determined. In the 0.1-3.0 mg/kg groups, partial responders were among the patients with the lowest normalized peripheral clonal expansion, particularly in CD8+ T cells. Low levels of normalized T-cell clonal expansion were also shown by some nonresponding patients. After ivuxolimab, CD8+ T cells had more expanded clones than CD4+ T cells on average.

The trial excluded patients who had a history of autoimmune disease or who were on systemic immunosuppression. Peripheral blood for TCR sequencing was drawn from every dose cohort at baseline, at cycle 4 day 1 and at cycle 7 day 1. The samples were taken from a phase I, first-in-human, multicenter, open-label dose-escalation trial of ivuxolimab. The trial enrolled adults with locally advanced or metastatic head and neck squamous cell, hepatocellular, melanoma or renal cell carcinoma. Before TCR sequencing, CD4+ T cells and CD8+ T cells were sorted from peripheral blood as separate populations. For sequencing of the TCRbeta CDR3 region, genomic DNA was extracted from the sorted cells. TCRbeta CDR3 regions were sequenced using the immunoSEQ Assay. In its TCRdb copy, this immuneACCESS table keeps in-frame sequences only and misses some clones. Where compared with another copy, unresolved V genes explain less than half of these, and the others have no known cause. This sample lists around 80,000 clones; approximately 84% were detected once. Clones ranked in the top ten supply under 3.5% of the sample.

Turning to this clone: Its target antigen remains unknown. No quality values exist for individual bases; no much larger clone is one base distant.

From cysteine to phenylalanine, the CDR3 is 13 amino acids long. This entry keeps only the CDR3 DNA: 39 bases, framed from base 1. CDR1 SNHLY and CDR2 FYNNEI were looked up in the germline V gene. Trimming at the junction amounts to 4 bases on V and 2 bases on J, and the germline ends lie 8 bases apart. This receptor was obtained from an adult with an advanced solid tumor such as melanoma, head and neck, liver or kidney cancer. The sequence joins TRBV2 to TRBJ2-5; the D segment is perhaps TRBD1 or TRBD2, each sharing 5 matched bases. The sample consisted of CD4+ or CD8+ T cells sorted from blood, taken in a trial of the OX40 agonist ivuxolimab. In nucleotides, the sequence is TGTGCCAGCAGTGGGGACCGTCAAGAGACCCAGTACTTC. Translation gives CASSGDRQETQYF.